The 8 T cell receptor beta chains below all came from one sample that was sequenced in a study of blood T cells in healthy people across ages. The second PCR ran about 6 to 12 cycles with a sample-barcoded 5' primer and J-beta primers. Via MiXCR, TCRdb re-called the 5' RACE reads, giving one row per CDR3 protein. The table has about 1.7 million distinct CDR3 sequences, roughly 27% seen once; the top ten hold 6.5% to 8.5%. Sequenced: blood. These receptors came from a woman between 25 and 40 years old in good health.

V usage is TRBV19 and J usage is TRBJ1-2; weak D call: TRBD1 (5 bases). Germline lookup yields CDR1 LNHDA and CDR2 SQIVND (reference sequence). The CDR3 contains 15 residues. The germline V and J ends were trimmed by 3 bases and 5 bases, with 16 bases remaining between them. CDR3 coding DNA: TGTGCCAGTAGTATCGGGGCCTCTTACATATATGGCTACACCTTC. This translates into CASSIGASYIYGYTF.

The V call is TRBV4-1, the J call TRBJ2-5; 10 positions match TRBD1. The CDR3 is made up of 17 amino acids. Germline CDR1 and CDR2: MGHRA and YSYEKL. J gave up 5 bases and V 2 bases, and 11 bases lay outside the gene matches. CDR3 DNA: TGCGCCAGCAGCCAAATGACCGGGACAGGGGCGGGGGAGACCCAGTACTTC. Residues: CASSQMTGTGAGETQYF.

Regarding this clonotype: This may come from a read error, since a much larger clone is one base off. V and J are TRBV20-1 and TRBJ2-6; the D gene is possibly TRBD1 (5 bases). The CDR3 is 15 residues long. CDR1 is DFQATT, CDR2 SNEGSKA, per germline (reference sequence). CDR3 bases: TGCAGTGCTAGAGGGGCGCACTCTGGGGCCAACATCCTGACTTTC. Translating gives CSARGAHSGANILTF.

This clonotype was observed a handful of times. This chain connects TRBV29-1 to TRBJ2-1, with D tentatively TRBD1 (6 bases). V lost 3 bases, J lost 10 bases, and 13 bases lay in between. Germline V gives CDR1 SQVTM, CDR2 ANQGSEA. The CDR3 covers 12 residues. The CDR3: CSVDSGVGEQFF. For the CDR3, the DNA is TGCAGCGTTGATTCAGGGGTAGGGGAGCAGTTCTTC.

The sample holds many counts of this clonotype. This sequence joins TRBV29-1 and TRBJ2-7, with D uncertain. V was trimmed by 6 bases and J by 0 bases, leaving 12 bases between them. The CDR3 loop spans 13 amino acids. Per the germline V gene, CDR1 is SQVTM and CDR2 is ANQGSEA. This chain's CDR3 is CSVETDDSYEQYF. CDR3 nucleotides: TGCAGCGTCGAGACGGATGACTCCTACGAGCAGTACTTC.

Comments on this clonotype: At one end the junction does not follow the germline gene, possibly because of a read error. The genes are TRBV3-1 and TRBJ2-6; 9 nucleotides align to TRBD1. This CDR3 spans 18 amino acids. Germline V gene data show CDR1 as LGHDT and CDR2 as YNNKEL (reference sequence). The DNA for the CDR3 is TGTGCCAGCAGTCCCCGGGACAGGGCCTTCTCTGGGGCCAACGTCCGGACTTTC. It yields the protein CASSPRDRAFSGANVRTF.

This chain links TRBV11-2 with TRBJ2-5, with 7 bases matching TRBD1. The CDR3 runs 16 residues. Germline V CDR1 and CDR2: SGHAT, FQNNGV. V trimming: 1 base; J trimming: 0 bases; junction bases outside the gene matches: 5. The CDR3: CASSLAGGSYQETQYF. In DNA form, the CDR3 reads TGTGCCAGCAGCTTAGCAGGGGGTTCGTACCAAGAGACCCAGTACTTC.

The gene calls are TRBV29-1 and TRBJ2-1; D is unclear. The CDR3 spans 13 residues. Germline loops: CDR1 SQVTM, CDR2 ANQGSEA. Trimming removed 6 bases from V and 0 bases from J, with 9 bases in between. The CDR3 loop reads CSVLGDSYNEQFF. The CDR3 DNA reads TGCAGCGTGCTAGGAGACTCCTACAATGAGCAGTTCTTC.